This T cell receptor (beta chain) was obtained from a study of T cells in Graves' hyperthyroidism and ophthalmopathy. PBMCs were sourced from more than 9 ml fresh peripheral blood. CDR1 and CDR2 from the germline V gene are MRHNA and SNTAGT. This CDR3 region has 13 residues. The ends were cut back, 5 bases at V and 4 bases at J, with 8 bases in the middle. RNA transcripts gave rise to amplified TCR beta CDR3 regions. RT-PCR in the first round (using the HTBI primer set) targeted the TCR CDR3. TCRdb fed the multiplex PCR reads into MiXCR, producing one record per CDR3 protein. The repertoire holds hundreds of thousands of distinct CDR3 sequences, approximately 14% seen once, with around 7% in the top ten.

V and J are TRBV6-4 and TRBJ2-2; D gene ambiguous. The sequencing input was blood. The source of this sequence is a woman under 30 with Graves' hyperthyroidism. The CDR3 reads CASSTGSTGELFF. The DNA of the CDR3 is TGTGCCAGCAGTACCGGGTCCACCGGGGAGCTGTTTTTT.